Below are 12 T cell receptor beta chains sequenced from a single sample in a study of blood T cell repertoires in COVID-19. Profiled with immunoSEQ multiplex PCR; TCRdb holds only in-frame clones, not every one. The sample lists over 150,000 clones; 85% to 90% were seen once. Material for sequencing was peripheral blood. These receptor sequences come from a woman aged 70-85 years with COVID-19, enrolled during active disease.

This chain uses TRBV5-1 with TRBJ1-1; tentatively, D is TRBD1 (6 bases). The V end lost 0 bases, the J end lost 6 bases, and 12 bases lay between the germline ends. CDR3 length: 14 amino acids. CDR1 is SGHRS and CDR2 is YFSETQ in the germline V gene. The CDR3 DNA reads TGCGCCAGCAGCTTGGCAGGGGAGATACCTGAAGCTTTCTTT. The encoded protein is CASSLAGEIPEAFF.

The V and J genes are TRBV18 and TRBJ1-1; tentatively, D is TRBD1 (6 bases). Trimming shortened V by 3 bases and J by 3 bases, and 14 bases separated the two germline ends. Per the germline V gene, CDR1 is KGHSH and CDR2 is LQKENI. The length of the CDR3 is 15 residues. This CDR3 is CASSPRQAEDTEAFF. The CDR3, as DNA: TGTGCCAGCTCACCGAGACAGGCAGAGGACACTGAAGCTTTCTTT.

This chain uses TRBV9 with TRBJ2-1, with 9 bases matching TRBD2. CDR3 length: 16 residues. Germline-derived CDR1 and CDR2 are SGDLS and YYNGEE. The ends lost 4 bases at V and 2 bases at J; junction bases unmatched: 7. The CDR3 bases are TGTGCCAGCAGCACGACTAGCGGAGCCACCTACAATGAGCAGTTCTTC. Residues: CASSTTSGATYNEQFF. The variable domain in full, with the rest retrieved from reference TRBV9 and TRBJ2-1, is DSGVTQTPKHLITATGQRVTLRCSPRSGDLSVYWYQQSLDQGLQFLIQYYNGEERAKGNILERFSAQQFPDLHSELNLSSLELGDSALYFCASSTTSGATYNEQFFGPGTRLTVL.

V usage is TRBV19 and J usage is TRBJ1-2, with D possibly matching TRBD1 (6 bases). The CDR3 extends over 14 amino acids. V dropped 7 bases and J dropped 0 bases, with 12 bases sitting between them. Germline loops: CDR1 LNHDA, CDR2 SQIVND (reference sequence). In DNA, the CDR3 is TGTGCCAGTACTTTCAGGGGCCCTAACTATGGCTACACCTTC. Protein: CASTFRGPNYGYTF.

The chain recombines TRBV19 with TRBJ1-1, with D unresolved. The CDR3 spans 17 residues. Germline-derived CDR1 and CDR2 are LNHDA and SQIVND (reference sequence). Trimming took 9 bases from V and 0 from J, leaving 23 bases between them. The CDR3 spells CARTPVPLWFMNTEAFF. The CDR3 coding sequence is TGTGCCAGGACACCGGTCCCGTTATGGTTCATGAACACTGAAGCTTTCTTT.

This clone was counted only a few times. The chain joins TRBV3-1 (or the pseudogene TRBV3-2) to TRBJ1-2, with D possibly TRBD1 on 5 matching bases. The germline CDR1 and CDR2 sequences are LGHDT and YNNKEL (reference sequence). V gave up 0 bases and J gave up 7 bases, with 12 bases separating them. The CDR3 sequence is 14 residues long. CDR3 coding DNA: TGTGCCAGCAGCCAAGAAGACCGGGGGTCTGGCTACACCTTC. Its protein is CASSQEDRGSGYTF.

The chain couples TRBV30 to TRBJ2-5; 7 positions match TRBD1. This CDR3 has 13 residues. Germline-derived CDR1 and CDR2 are GTSNPN and SVGIG (reference sequence). Trimming cost V 5 bases and J 12 bases; bases outside gene matches: 15. The CDR3 is CAWRGTDRGQKYF. The CDR3 DNA is TGTGCCTGGCGCGGAACCGATCGGGGACAGAAGTACTTC.

V and J are TRBV5-1 and TRBJ2-1; D perhaps matches TRBD1 (6 bases). Deletions cut 1 base from V and 12 bases from J, with 17 bases between. The CDR3 is 14 residues long. Per germline, CDR1 SGHRS and CDR2 YFSETQ. The CDR3, as DNA: TGCGCCAGCAGCTTGACAGGGAAGGATACGGTGCAGTTCTTC. This gives the protein CASSLTGKDTVQFF.

The rearrangement joins TRBV6-5 to TRBJ2-1, with a weak D call TRBD2 (6 bases). Trimming took off 8 bases at V and 3 bases at J, with 11 bases between the two ends. This CDR3 has 13 amino acids. The germline gives CDR1 MNHEY, CDR2 SVGAGI. The CDR3 DNA reads as TGTGCCAGCGAGGAGGGAGTCTACAATGAGCAGTTCTTC. This translates into CASEEGVYNEQFF.

The V gene is TRBV19, the J gene TRBJ1-1; tentatively, D is TRBD1 (6 bases). The CDR3 length is 15 residues. The germline V gene encodes CDR1 LNHDA and CDR2 SQIVND (reference sequence). V lost 5 bases and J 6 bases, leaving 19 bases between the germline ends. The CDR3 region has the DNA TGTGCCAGTAGTTCCCTGGGGGGCGCGGGGGCTGAAGCTTTCTTT. It translates to CASSSLGGAGAEAFF.

The V gene is TRBV29-1, the J gene TRBJ2-5, with 8 bases identical to TRBD1. The J segment lost 1 base and the V segment lost 2 bases, leaving 9 bases of the junction unmatched. Germline CDR1 SQVTM, CDR2 ANQGSEA. This CDR3 is built from 16 residues. DNA for the CDR3: TGCAGCGTTGAACTCCAGGGGGCAGCGATCCAAGAGACCCAGTACTTC. Amino acids: CSVELQGAAIQETQYF. Drawing the rest from reference TRBV29-1 and TRBJ2-5, the complete variable domain is SAVISQKPSRDICQRGTSLTIQCQVDSQVTMMFWYRQQPGQSLTLIATANQGSEATYESGFVIDKFPISRPNLTFSTLTVSNMSPEDSSIYLCSVELQGAAIQETQYFGPGTRLLVL.

This chain uses TRBV19 with TRBJ2-2; 8 bases agree with TRBD1. J was trimmed by 4 bases and V by 4 bases; bases with no gene match: 11. The CDR3 has 17 amino acids. Looked up from germline, CDR1 is LNHDA and CDR2 is SQIVND (reference sequence). CDR3 region: CASSTINRGLSTGELFF. Here the CDR3 DNA reads TGTGCCAGTAGTACCATAAACAGGGGGTTGAGCACCGGGGAGCTGTTTTTT.